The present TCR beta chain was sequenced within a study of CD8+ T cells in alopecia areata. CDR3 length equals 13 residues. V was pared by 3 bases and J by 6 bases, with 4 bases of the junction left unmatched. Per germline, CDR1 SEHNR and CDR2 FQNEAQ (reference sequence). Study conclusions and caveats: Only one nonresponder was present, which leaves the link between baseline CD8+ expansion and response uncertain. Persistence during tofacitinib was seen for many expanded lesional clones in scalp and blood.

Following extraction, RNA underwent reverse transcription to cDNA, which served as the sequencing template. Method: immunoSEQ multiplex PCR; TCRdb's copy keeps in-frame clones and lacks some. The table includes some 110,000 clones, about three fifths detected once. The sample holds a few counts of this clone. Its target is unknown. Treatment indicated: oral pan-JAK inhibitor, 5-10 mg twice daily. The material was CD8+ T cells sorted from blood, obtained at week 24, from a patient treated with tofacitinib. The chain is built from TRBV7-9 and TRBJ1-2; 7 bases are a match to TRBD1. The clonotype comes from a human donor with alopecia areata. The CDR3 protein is CASSFGTENGYTF. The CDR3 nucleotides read TGTGCCAGCAGCTTCGGGACAGAAAATGGCTACACCTTC.